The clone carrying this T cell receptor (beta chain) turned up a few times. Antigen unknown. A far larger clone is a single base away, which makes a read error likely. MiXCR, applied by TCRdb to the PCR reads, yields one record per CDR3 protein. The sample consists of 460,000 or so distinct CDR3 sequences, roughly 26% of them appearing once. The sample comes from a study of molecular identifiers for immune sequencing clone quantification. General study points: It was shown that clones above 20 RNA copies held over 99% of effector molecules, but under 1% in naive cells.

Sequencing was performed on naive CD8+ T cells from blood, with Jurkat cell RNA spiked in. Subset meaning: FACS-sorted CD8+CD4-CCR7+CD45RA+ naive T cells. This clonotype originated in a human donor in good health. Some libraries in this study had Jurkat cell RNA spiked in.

The CDR3 loop reads CDSSPGDTQYF. CDR3 sequence (DNA): TGTGACAGCAGCCCTGGAGATACGCAGTATTTT. J is TRBJ2-3 and V is TRBV7-2; D call uncertain. The CDR3 contains 11 residues. The germline V gene has CDR1 SGHTA and CDR2 FQGNSA. Based on the CDR3 plus reference TRBV7-2 and TRBJ2-3, the full variable domain is GAGVSQSPSNKVTEKGKDVELRCDPISGHTALYWYRQSLGQGLEFLIYFQGNSAPDKSGLPSDRFSAERTGGSVSTLTIQRTQQEDSAVYLCDSSPGDTQYFGPGTRLTVL.